A selection of T cell receptor beta chains follows, all from one sample in a study of shared clonotypes between healthy human individuals. Assay used: immunoSEQ multiplex PCR; TCRdb lists only in-frame clones, some missing. The repertoire holds millions of clones, about 92% seen once, with roughly 1.7% in the top ten. What was sequenced was naive CD8+ T cells from PBMCs. The receptors derive from a young man in good health. Some clones in this sample may be carry-over from other donors' samples. CDR3s include the opening cysteine and the closing phenylalanine or tryptophan. The order of the fields is clone size, CDR3 length, V gene, D gene, J gene, CDR3 DNA, CDR3 protein. D genes are given only for firm matches. Expanded clones are given a class, and other clones once, few, many or no size at all.

>.|14|TRBV25-1|TRBD1|TRBJ2-1
TGTGCCAGCAGTTTGGGACAGATAAACAATGAGCAGTTCTTC
CASSLGQINNEQFF
>.|14|TRBV6-4|.|TRBJ2-2
TGTGCCAGTACCCAGGACCCGGGGACCGGGGAGCTGTTTTTT
CASTQDPGTGELFF
>.|14|TRBV29-1|TRBD2|TRBJ2-3
TGCAGCGTTTGGGAGGGCTTCGCAACAGATACGCAGTATTTT
CSVWEGFATDTQYF
>.|15|TRBV6-4|TRBD2|TRBJ2-1
TGTGCCAGCAGTCCCGCGGGAGGGCCGGGGAATGAGCAGTTCTTC
CASSPAGGPGNEQFF
>.|15|TRBV18|TRBD1|TRBJ2-1
TGTGCCAGCTCAGACCCGGGACAGGGTAAACCTGAGCAGTTCTTC
CASSDPGQGKPEQFF
>.|13|TRBV6-1|.|TRBJ2-7
TGTGCCAGCAGTGAAGGGGGCCACTACGAGCAGTACTTC
CASSEGGHYEQYF
>.|15|TRBV11-2|.|TRBJ2-7
TGTGCCAGCAGCGAATCCCTCCGGGGCTTCTACGAGCAGTACTTC
CASSESLRGFYEQYF
>.|14|TRBV5-4|TRBD1|TRBJ2-7
TGTGCCAGCACCAAAGACAGGGGGCTTTACGAGCAGTACTTC
CASTKDRGLYEQYF
>few|14|TRBV11-2|TRBD1|TRBJ2-7
TGTGCCAGCAGCTCGGGACAGGGTACCTACGAGCAGTACTTC
CASSSGQGTYEQYF
>few|14|TRBV4-3|.|TRBJ1-2
TGCGCCAGCAGCCCACAAGTCGGGACGTATGGCTACACCTTC
CASSPQVGTYGYTF
>.|17|TRBV7-3|.|TRBJ2-7
TGTGCCAGCAGCTTAACAGGCCGTGGGGGCAAGTCCCACGAGCAGTACTTC
CASSLTGRGGKSHEQYF
>.|13|TRBV10-3|.|TRBJ1-4
TGTGCCATCAGACCCCCCGAGGGGGAAAAACTGTTTTTT
CAIRPPEGEKLFF
>.|15|TRBV5-1|TRBD2|TRBJ2-7
TGCGCCAGCAGCTGGACTAGCGGGACAGACTACGAGCAGTACTTC
CASSWTSGTDYEQYF
>.|15|TRBV7-9|TRBD1|TRBJ2-7
TGTGCCAGCAGCTCGGGACAGGAGATCTCCTACGAGCAGTACTTC
CASSSGQEISYEQYF
>.|11|TRBV30|.|TRBJ2-7
TGTGCCTGGAGTAGAAACCACGAGCAGTACTTC
CAWSRNHEQYF
>.|16|TRBV9|TRBD1|TRBJ1-2
TGTGCCAGCAGCGTAGGGCGACAGGGGAGGGAGTATGGCTACACCTTC
CASSVGRQGREYGYTF
>.|12|TRBV5-1|.|TRBJ1-1
TGCGCCAGCAGCTTCGGGGGGACTGAAGCTTTCTTT
CASSFGGTEAFF
>.|14|TRBV13|TRBD1|TRBJ1-2
TGTGCCAGCAGCTTCGGACAGGGCTTTTATGGCTACACCTTC
CASSFGQGFYGYTF
>.|16|TRBV18|TRBD2|TRBJ2-7
TGTGCCAGCTCACCAAAGGGGCGGGAGCCCCACTACGAGCAGTACTTC
CASSPKGREPHYEQYF
>once|15|TRBV25-1|.|TRBJ2-3
TGTGCCAGCAGTGAAAGGGGACCAAGCACAGATACGCAGTATTTT
CASSERGPSTDTQYF
>.|16|TRBV6-5|.|TRBJ1-1
TGTGCCAGCAGTTTGATCGTCAGTCTAAAGAACACTGAAGCTTTCTTT
CASSLIVSLKNTEAFF
>once|12|TRBV15|.|TRBJ2-5
TGTGCCACCGGGACACCACAAGAGACCCAGTACTTC
CATGTPQETQYF
>.|15|TRBV7-9|TRBD2|TRBJ2-1
TGTGCCAGCAGCTCCGGGAGGGCCATCTACAATGAGCAGTTCTTC
CASSSGRAIYNEQFF
>.|13|TRBV7-9|TRBD1|TRBJ2-7
TGTGCCAGCAGCGGGACAGGGGGTGGCGAGCAGTACTTC
CASSGTGGGEQYF
>.|16|TRBV4-3|.|TRBJ2-5
TGCGCCAGCAGCCCGAGTAGGAGGCGGGTCCAAGAGACCCAGTACTTC
CASSPSRRRVQETQYF
>.|15|TRBV4-1|.|TRBJ2-7
TGCGCCAGCAGCCAAGATGACGGGCGCTCCTACGAGCAGTACTTC
CASSQDDGRSYEQYF
>few|11|TRBV30|.|TRBJ1-1
TGTGCCTGGCGGAGAAACACTGAAGCTTTCTTT
CAWRRNTEAFF
>.|12|TRBV29-1|.|TRBJ2-7
TGCAGCGTCACAGGACTGGGGTACGAGCAGTACTTC
CSVTGLGYEQYF
>.|14|TRBV5-8|.|TRBJ2-1
TGTGCCAGCAGCAAGGGGACCACGCGGAGTGAGCAGTTCTTC
CASSKGTTRSEQFF
>.|15|TRBV5-1|TRBD1|TRBJ2-7
TGCGCCAGCAGCAGGGGGCGGACAGGGCTTGGGGAGCAGTACTTC
CASSRGRTGLGEQYF
>.|14|TRBV6-5|.|TRBJ1-1
TGTGCCAGCCTCCACCAGGGAGTGAACACTGAAGCTTTCTTT
CASLHQGVNTEAFF
>.|14|TRBV30|TRBD1|TRBJ1-3
TGTGCCTGGAGCCGGGACAGGGGTAGAGACACCATATATTTT
CAWSRDRGRDTIYF
>.|13|TRBV30|.|TRBJ2-7
TGTGCCTGGAGACCCCGCGGGACCTACGAGCAGTACTTC
CAWRPRGTYEQYF
>.|15|TRBV7-8|.|TRBJ2-5
TGTGCCAGCAGCCCCACGGGGGTGGGGGGAGAGACCCAGTACTTC
CASSPTGVGGETQYF
>.|19|TRBV5-1|TRBD2|TRBJ2-1
TGCGCCAGCAGCTTGCCTCCGGGACTAAACCCGAGCTCCTACAATGAGCAGTTCTTC
CASSLPPGLNPSSYNEQFF
>.|15|TRBV9|.|TRBJ2-1
TGTGCCAGCAGCGTAGAGGGCTCGCCCTACAATGAGCAGTTCTTC
CASSVEGSPYNEQFF
>.|16|TRBV5-4|TRBD1|TRBJ2-5
TGTGCCAGCAGCTTACAGGGGTGGGGCACATCGGAGACCCAGTACTTC
CASSLQGWGTSETQYF
>.|13|TRBV4-1|.|TRBJ1-1
TGCGCCAGCAGCCAAGGGGGACTTAATGAAGCTTTCTTT
CASSQGGLNEAFF
>.|18|TRBV7-9|.|TRBJ2-6
TGTGCCAGCAGCTTAGGCGAGGGAGCGGACTCTGGGGCCAACGTCCTGACTTTC
CASSLGEGADSGANVLTF
>.|14|TRBV28|.|TRBJ2-7
TGTGCCAGCAGCCTGGCCGGGGAAAGCTACGAGCAGTACTTC
CASSLAGESYEQYF
>.|11|TRBV27|TRBD1|TRBJ1-1
TGTGCCAGCACGCAGGGGGCTGAAGCTTTCTTT
CASTQGAEAFF
>.|15|TRBV13|TRBD2|TRBJ2-7
TGTGCCAGCAGCCCGGGACTAGCGGGAGTTTACGAGCAGTACTTC
CASSPGLAGVYEQYF
>.|14|TRBV19|.|TRBJ1-5
TGTGCCAGTAGTGAGGACGGAATCAATCAGCCCCAGCATTTT
CASSEDGINQPQHF
>.|15|TRBV6-6|.|TRBJ1-5
TGTGCCAGCGTTGCTGGTTGGGGGCAGGAGCAGCCCCAGCATTTT
CASVAGWGQEQPQHF
>.|17|TRBV4-1|TRBD2|TRBJ2-1
TGCGCCAGCAGCCACCTTACTAGCGGGGCATCCTACAATGAGCAGTTCTTC
CASSHLTSGASYNEQFF
>.|12|TRBV30|.|TRBJ1-2
TGTGCCTGGAGTGCCGGCCCCGGCGGCTACACCTTC
CAWSAGPGGYTF
>once|9|TRBV30|.|TRBJ1-2
TGTGCTTCGTCCTATGGCTACACCTTC
CASSYGYTF
>once|18|TRBV19|TRBD2|TRBJ2-7
TGTGCCAGTACCCCCCAAGGGCGACTAGCGGGGAGAGACTACGAGCAGTACTTC
CASTPQGRLAGRDYEQYF
>.|15|TRBV9|.|TRBJ1-1
TGTGCCAGCAGCGCATATCAGGACTTGAACACTGAAGCTTTCTTT
CASSAYQDLNTEAFF
>once|12|TRBV27|.|TRBJ2-7
TGTGCCAGCAGTCGTGATCCCTACGAGCAGTACTTC
CASSRDPYEQYF
>.|15|TRBV5-1|.|TRBJ2-1
TGCGCCAGCAGCTTCGGGGTCGGCCGGTACAATGAGCAGTTCTTC
CASSFGVGRYNEQFF